This T cell receptor (beta chain) was found in a study of cytomegalovirus exposure and HLA in healthy donors. Looking at the study overall: Previous work identified 120 million or so unique TCR beta sequences from around 170 million T cells. Study conclusions and caveats: Overall, around 160 TCR beta chains were annotated as cytomegalovirus-associated.

Trimming removed 1 base from V and 1 base from J, with 4 bases in between. The CDR3 runs to 13 residues. The V gene's germline CDR1 is MNHEY and CDR2 SVGAGI. With respect to this clone: What it binds is not known.

Vbeta (60) and Jbeta (13) primers were used in the PCR. This table comes from immunoSEQ multiplex PCR, and its TCRdb copy is limited to in-frame clones, with some not included. The table records fewer than 70,000 clones, roughly 67% of them present only once. V is TRBV6-5 and J is TRBJ1-1, with unresolved D. What was sequenced was PBMCs. The origin of this receptor is a man between 45 and 60 years old in good health and CMV-seronegative. The CDR3 reads CASSYFGNTEAFF. CDR3 bases: TGTGCCAGCAGTTACTTCGGGAACACTGAAGCTTTCTTT.